Following are 22 T cell receptor beta chains from one sample sequenced in a study of blood T cell repertoires in COVID-19. TCRdb's copy holds only in-frame clones and misses some; the assay was immunoSEQ multiplex PCR. The data show 250,000 to 300,000 clones, with 90% seen just once and 2.1% held by the top ten. Sequencing was performed on peripheral blood. These receptors came from a woman in her fifties or sixties with COVID-19, enrolled during active disease.

This sequence joins TRBV7-2 and TRBJ1-2, with D maybe TRBD1 (5 bases). In germline, CDR1 is SGHTA, CDR2 FQGNSA. The CDR3 consists of 13 residues. Trimming left V 1 base short and J 8 bases short, with 11 bases between. CDR3 DNA sequence: TGTGCCAGCAGCTTAGGTCAGGGCAACGGCTACACCTTC. Its translation is CASSLGQGNGYTF. Full variable domain (missing parts from reference TRBV7-2 and TRBJ1-2): GAGVSQSPSNKVTEKGKDVELRCDPISGHTALYWYRQSLGQGLEFLIYFQGNSAPDKSGLPSDRFSAERTGGSVSTLTIQRTQQEDSAVYLCASSLGQGNGYTFGSGTRLTVV.

V usage is TRBV7-2 and J usage is TRBJ1-2, with D possibly matching TRBD1 (5 bases). V lost 5 bases, J lost 7 bases, and 23 bases lay in between. The CDR3 sequence is 16 residues long. Looked up from germline, CDR1 is SGHTA and CDR2 is FQGNSA. For the CDR3, the DNA is TGTGCCAGCAGCCCCCTCCCTCCGGGCGGGACGGCTGGCTACACCTTC. Its translation: CASSPLPPGGTAGYTF.

This sequence joins TRBV7-3 and TRBJ2-2, with a possible D match to TRBD2 (6 bases). This CDR3 contains 14 residues. V dropped 2 bases and J dropped 4 bases, with 8 bases sitting between them. The germline V gene encodes CDR1 SGHTA and CDR2 FQGTGA. The CDR3 is CASSLVGGTGELFF. The CDR3 DNA reads TGTGCCAGCAGCTTAGTCGGGGGCACCGGGGAGCTGTTTTTT.

This clone has only one observation. The same CDR3 can be traced to other DNA sequences in this sample. The chain joins TRBV5-4 to TRBJ2-7, with D perhaps matching TRBD1 (6 bases). CDR1 SGHNT and CDR2 YYREEE come from the germline V gene (reference sequence). Deletions cut 4 bases from V and 2 bases from J, with 7 bases between. This CDR3 contains 12 residues. The CDR3 nucleotides read TGTGCCAGCAGCCGGGACACCTACGAGCAGTACTTC. Protein: CASSRDTYEQYF.

V usage is TRBV18 and J usage is TRBJ1-3; the match to TRBD1 covers 9 bases. The CDR3 runs 16 residues. Germline V gene sequence: CDR1 KGHSH, CDR2 LQKENI. With V trimmed by 6 bases and J by 3 bases, 9 bases remained unmatched. The CDR3, as DNA: TGTGCCAGCTCGCAAGAACAGGGGGCGTATGGAAACACCATATATTTT. It translates to CASSQEQGAYGNTIYF. The full variable domain, in which reference TRBV18 and TRBJ1-3 provide the parts outside the CDR3, is NAGVMQNPRHLVRRRGQEARLRCSPMKGHSHVYWYRQLPEEGLKFMVYLQKENIIDESGMPKERFSAEFPKEGPSILRIQQVVRGDSAAYFCASSQEQGAYGNTIYFGEGSWLTVV.

This clone was seen more than once but under ten times. V gene TRBV5-1 combines with J gene TRBJ2-1; a possible D gene is TRBD2 (6 bases). Trimming left V 1 base short and J 2 bases short, with 10 bases between. CDR1 and CDR2 (germline): SGHRS, YFSETQ. The CDR3 has 15 amino acids. CDR3: CASSLRGAAYNEQFF. In DNA form, the CDR3 reads TGCGCCAGCAGCTTGCGCGGGGCGGCCTACAATGAGCAGTTCTTC.

The chain employs TRBV20-1 and TRBJ2-7, with 7 positions matching TRBD2. V lost 3 bases to trimming and J lost 7 bases; unmatched junction nucleotides: 3. The CDR3 loop spans 11 amino acids. Germline lookup yields CDR1 DFQATT and CDR2 SNEGSKA (reference sequence). CDR3 in DNA: TGCAGTGCTAGTTCGGGGGGTGAGCAGTACTTC. Translating it yields CSASSGGEQYF.

The chain couples TRBV7-7 to TRBJ2-3; tentative D call: TRBD2 (7 bases). Between the trimmed V and J ends, which lost 6 bases and 2 bases, there was a span of 15 bases. This CDR3 spans 15 amino acids. Germline V gene lookup returns CDR1 SSHAT and CDR2 FNYEAQ (reference sequence). CDR3 loop: CASSRGGLPTDTQYF. Written as DNA, the CDR3 is TGTGCCAGCAGTCGCGGGGGCCTCCCCACAGATACGCAGTATTTT. The full variable domain, with the rest looked up from reference TRBV7-7 and TRBJ2-3, is GAGVSQSPRYKVTKRGQDVTLRCDPISSHATLYWYQQALGQGPEFLTYFNYEAQPDKSGLPSDRFSAERPEGSISTLTIQRTEQRDSAMYRCASSRGGLPTDTQYFGPGTRLTVL.

This chain links TRBV9 with TRBJ2-5; 8 positions agree with TRBD1. The CDR3 has 16 amino acids. CDR1 and CDR2 (germline): SGDLS, YYNGEE. The junction had 9 bases not matched to a gene; V was cut back by 0 bases and J by 5 bases. In DNA, the CDR3 is TGTGCCAGCAGCGTAGGAGTCCAGGGGGCAGGTGAGACCCAGTACTTC. It yields the protein CASSVGVQGAGETQYF.

In this sample, this clone turned up a few times. The chain is built from TRBV13 and TRBJ1-1, with a possible D match to TRBD1 (5 bases). Trimming removed 3 bases from V and 5 bases from J, with 13 bases in between. The CDR3 spans 14 residues. From germline, CDR1 is PRHDT and CDR2 FYEKMQ (reference sequence). CDR3 residues: CASSFRDWGTEAFF. Here the CDR3 DNA reads TGTGCCAGCAGCTTTAGGGACTGGGGGACTGAAGCTTTCTTT.

The chain carries TRBV7-9 and TRBJ1-1; a possible D gene is TRBD1 (5 bases). Trimming took 3 bases from V and 6 from J, leaving 20 bases between them. CDR3 size: 16 residues. From germline, CDR1 is SEHNR and CDR2 FQNEAQ (reference sequence). The CDR3 loop is CASSFQGGLALAEAFF. CDR3 DNA sequence: TGTGCCAGCAGCTTTCAGGGAGGGTTGGCCTTGGCTGAAGCTTTCTTT.

This chain links TRBV10-3 with TRBJ2-5; D possibly corresponds to TRBD2 (7 bases). Germline-derived CDR1 and CDR2 are ENHRY and SYGVKD. Trimming pared 3 bases from V and 5 bases from J, leaving 13 bases between. CDR3 length: 14 amino acids. The CDR3: CAISDFGGQETQYF. The DNA of the CDR3 is TGTGCCATCAGTGATTTCGGGGGGCAGGAGACCCAGTACTTC.

This clone was seen a single time. This chain connects TRBV19 to TRBJ1-6; D remains unclear. Germline V CDR1 and CDR2: LNHDA, SQIVND (reference sequence). The germline V and J ends were trimmed by 3 bases and 5 bases, with 8 bases remaining between them. The CDR3 extends over 14 amino acids. The CDR3, as DNA: TGTGCCAGTAGTATCCGGGTCGATAATTCACCCCTCCACTTT. This encodes CASSIRVDNSPLHF. The full variable domain, rest sourced from reference TRBV19 and TRBJ1-6, is DGGITQSPKYLFRKEGQNVTLSCEQNLNHDAMYWYRQDPGQGLRLIYYSQIVNDFQKGDIAEGYSVSREKKESFPLTVTSAQKNPTAFYLCASSIRVDNSPLHFGNGTRLTVT.

V and J are TRBV3-1 (or the pseudogene TRBV3-2) and TRBJ1-6; TRBD1 matches 8 bases. The CDR3 has 15 amino acids. Trimming took 4 bases from V and 9 from J; bases not matched to a gene: 8. CDR1 and CDR2 (germline): LGHDT, YNNKEL (reference sequence). The CDR3 DNA reads TGTGCCAGCAGCCCACGCTACGACAGGGGTTCACCCCTCCACTTT. It codes for CASSPRYDRGSPLHF.

V gene TRBV19 combines with J gene TRBJ1-5, with 9 bases lining up with TRBD1. The germline gives CDR1 LNHDA, CDR2 SQIVND (reference sequence). The trim removed 5 bases at V and 9 bases at J, leaving 23 bases unmatched. The CDR3 has 19 amino acids. CDR3 DNA sequence: TGTGCCAGTAGTGCGCCGGGACAGGGTAGAGGGTTAAAGTGGGGGCCCCAGCATTTT. Encoded protein: CASSAPGQGRGLKWGPQHF. The full variable domain, in which reference TRBV19 and TRBJ1-5 provide the parts outside the CDR3, is DGGITQSPKYLFRKEGQNVTLSCEQNLNHDAMYWYRQDPGQGLRLIYYSQIVNDFQKGDIAEGYSVSREKKESFPLTVTSAQKNPTAFYLCASSAPGQGRGLKWGPQHFGDGTRLSIL.

CDR3 amino acids: CASSTGGETQYF. The CDR3, as DNA: TGTGCCAGTAGTACGGGGGGCGAGACCCAGTACTTC. The J gene is TRBJ2-5, the V gene TRBV19; a weak D match, TRBD2 (7 bases). V dropped 4 bases and J dropped 5 bases, with 8 bases sitting between them. Germline V gives CDR1 LNHDA, CDR2 SQIVND (reference sequence). The CDR3 runs to 12 residues.

The CDR3 sequence is CARSSILWHTEAFF. The DNA of the CDR3 is TGTGCCAGAAGCTCGATCCTCTGGCACACTGAAGCTTTCTTT. The chain combines TRBV5-3 with TRBJ1-1; D is unclear. TRBV5-3 falls under the ORF class, with uncertain function. CDR3 length: 14 amino acids. Trimming removed 3 bases at V and 3 bases at J, with 12 bases between.

This rearrangement joins TRBV9 to TRBJ1-6; possible D gene TRBD1, 6 bases. Germline CDR1 SGDLS, CDR2 YYNGEE. The ends were cut back, 1 base at V and 8 bases at J, with 10 bases in the middle. CDR3 length equals 14 residues. CDR3: CASSVQGTYSPLHF. The CDR3 DNA reads TGTGCCAGCAGCGTACAGGGGACCTATTCACCCCTCCACTTT.

The rearrangement uses TRBV6-5 and TRBJ1-5, with 7 bases matching TRBD1. CDR3 size: 15 residues. Trimming took 6 bases from V and 0 from J; bases not matched to a gene: 5. Germline V lookup: CDR1 MNHEY, CDR2 SVGAGI. CDR3 sequence reads: CASRLGQSSNQPQHF. As DNA, the CDR3 is TGTGCCAGCAGGTTGGGACAGAGTAGCAATCAGCCCCAGCATTTT.

This chain joins TRBV7-3 and TRBJ2-1, with TRBD2 matching 8 bases. The CDR3 has 17 amino acids. Losses at the gene ends were 5 bases for V and 3 bases for J; bases not matched to a gene: 12. CDR1 and CDR2 (germline): SGHTA, FQGTGA. DNA of the CDR3: TGTGCCAGCAGCCCATCGGCCCAGCGGGGGAACTACAATGAGCAGTTCTTC. It codes for CASSPSAQRGNYNEQFF.

V gene TRBV15 combines with J gene TRBJ1-2; weak D call: TRBD1 (5 bases). The CDR3 sequence is 13 residues long. With 5 bases removed from V and 4 bases from J, the gap between germline ends came to 11 bases. The germline gives CDR1 LNHNV, CDR2 YYDKDF (reference sequence). Here the CDR3 reads CATSGGTFYGYTF. CDR3 bases: TGTGCCACCAGCGGCGGGACTTTCTATGGCTACACCTTC.

The rearrangement joins TRBV2 to TRBJ1-5; TRBD1 matches 7 bases. CDR1 is SNHLY, CDR2 FYNNEI, per germline. The CDR3 totals 14 residues. V trimming: 5 bases; J trimming: 1 base; junction bases outside the gene matches: 2. In DNA, the CDR3 is TGTGCCAGCAGTTCGGACAGGAGCAATCAGCCCCAGCATTTT. This encodes CASSSDRSNQPQHF.